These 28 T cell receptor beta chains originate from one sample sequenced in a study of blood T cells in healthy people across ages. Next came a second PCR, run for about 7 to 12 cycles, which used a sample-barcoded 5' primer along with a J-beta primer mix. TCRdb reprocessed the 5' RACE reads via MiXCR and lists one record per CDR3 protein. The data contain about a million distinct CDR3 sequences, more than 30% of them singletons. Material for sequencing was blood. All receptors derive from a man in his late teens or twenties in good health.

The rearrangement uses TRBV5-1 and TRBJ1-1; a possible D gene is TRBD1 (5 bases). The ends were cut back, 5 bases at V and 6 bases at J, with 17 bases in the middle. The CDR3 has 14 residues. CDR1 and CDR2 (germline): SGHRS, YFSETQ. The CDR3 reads CASSSAGVSAEAFF. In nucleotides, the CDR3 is TGCGCCAGCAGTTCGGCGGGGGTTTCTGCTGAAGCTTTCTTT. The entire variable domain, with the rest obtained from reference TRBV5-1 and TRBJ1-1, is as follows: KAGVTQTPRYLIKTRGQQVTLSCSPISGHRSVSWYQQTPGQGLQFLFEYFSETQRNKGNFPGRFSGRQFSNSRSEMNVSTLELGDSALYLCASSSAGVSAEAFFGQGTRLTVV.

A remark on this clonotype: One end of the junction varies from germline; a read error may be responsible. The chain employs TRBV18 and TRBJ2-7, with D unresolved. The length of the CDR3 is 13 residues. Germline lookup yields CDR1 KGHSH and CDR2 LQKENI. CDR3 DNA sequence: TGTGCCAGCTCATCACCGGCCCAGGATTCCCAGTACTTC. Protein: CASSSPAQDSQYF. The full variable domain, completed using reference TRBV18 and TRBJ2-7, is NAGVMQNPRHLVRRRGQEARLRCSPMKGHSHVYWYRQLPEEGLKFMVYLQKENIIDESGMPKERFSAEFPKEGPSILRIQQVVRGDSAAYFCASSSPAQDSQYFGPGTRLTVT.

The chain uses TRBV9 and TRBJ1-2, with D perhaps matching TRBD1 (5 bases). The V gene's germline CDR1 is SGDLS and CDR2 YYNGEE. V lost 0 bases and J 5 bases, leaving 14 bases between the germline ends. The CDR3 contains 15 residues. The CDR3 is CASSVEGNSPYGYTF. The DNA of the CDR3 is TGTGCCAGCAGCGTAGAGGGGAACAGCCCGTATGGCTACACCTTC.

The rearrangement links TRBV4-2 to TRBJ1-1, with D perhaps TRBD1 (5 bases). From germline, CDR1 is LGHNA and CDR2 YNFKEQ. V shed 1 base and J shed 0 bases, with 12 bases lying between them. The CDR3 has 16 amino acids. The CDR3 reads CASSQGGGNMNTEAFF. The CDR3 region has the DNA TGTGCCAGCAGCCAAGGGGGCGGGAACATGAACACTGAAGCTTTCTTT.

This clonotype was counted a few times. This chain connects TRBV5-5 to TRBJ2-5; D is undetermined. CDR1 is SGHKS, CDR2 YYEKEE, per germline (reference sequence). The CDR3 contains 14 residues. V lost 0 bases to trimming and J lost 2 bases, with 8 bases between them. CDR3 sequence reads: CASSLGPRQETQYF. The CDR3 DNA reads TGTGCCAGCAGCTTGGGGCCGCGACAAGAGACCCAGTACTTC. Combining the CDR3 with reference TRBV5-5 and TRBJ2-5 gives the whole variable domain DAGVTQSPTHLIKTRGQQVTLRCSPISGHKSVSWYQQVLGQGPQFIFQYYEKEERGRGNFPDRFSARQFPNYSSELNVNALLLGDSALYLCASSLGPRQETQYFGPGTRLLVL.

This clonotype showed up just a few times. The DNA for the CDR3 is TGTGCCACCAGTGAAAATAGGGAAGGGGGCGATGAGCAGTTCTTC. Its protein product is CATSENREGGDEQFF. V usage is TRBV24-1 and J usage is TRBJ2-1; 7 nucleotides match TRBD1. The CDR3 contains 15 residues. The junction had 10 bases not matched to a gene; V was cut back by 4 bases and J by 8 bases. Germline-derived CDR1 and CDR2 are KGHDR and SFDVKD.

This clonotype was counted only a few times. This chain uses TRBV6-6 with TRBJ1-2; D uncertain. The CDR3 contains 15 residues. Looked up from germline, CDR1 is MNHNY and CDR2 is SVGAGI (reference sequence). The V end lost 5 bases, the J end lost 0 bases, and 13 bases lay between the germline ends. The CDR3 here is CASSGNMQTNYGYTF. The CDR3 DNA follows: TGTGCCAGCAGTGGCAACATGCAAACTAACTATGGCTACACCTTC.

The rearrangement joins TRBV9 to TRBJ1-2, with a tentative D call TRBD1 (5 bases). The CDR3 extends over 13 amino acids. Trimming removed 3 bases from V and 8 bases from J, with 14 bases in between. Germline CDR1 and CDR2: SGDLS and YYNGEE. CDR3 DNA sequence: TGTGCCAGCAGCGCAGGGCGTATCGGGGGCTACACCTTC. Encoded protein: CASSAGRIGGYTF.

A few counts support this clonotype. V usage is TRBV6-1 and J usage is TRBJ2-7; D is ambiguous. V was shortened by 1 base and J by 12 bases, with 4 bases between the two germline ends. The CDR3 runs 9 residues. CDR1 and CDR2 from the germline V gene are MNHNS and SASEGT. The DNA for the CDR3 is TGTGCCAGCAGTGAAGGGACGTACTTC. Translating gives CASSEGTYF.

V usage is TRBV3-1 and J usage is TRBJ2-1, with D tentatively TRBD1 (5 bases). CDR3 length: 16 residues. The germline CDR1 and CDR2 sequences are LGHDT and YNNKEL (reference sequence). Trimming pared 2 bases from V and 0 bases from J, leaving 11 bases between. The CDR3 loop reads CASSQNYQGSYNEQFF. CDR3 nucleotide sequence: TGTGCCAGCAGCCAAAACTATCAGGGCTCCTACAATGAGCAGTTCTTC.

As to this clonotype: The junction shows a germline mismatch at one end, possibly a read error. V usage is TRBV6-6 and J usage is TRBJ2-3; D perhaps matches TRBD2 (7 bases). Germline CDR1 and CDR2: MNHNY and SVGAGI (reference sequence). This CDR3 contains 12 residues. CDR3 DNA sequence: TGTACCAGCAGCGGGACACGGGATACGCAGTATTTT. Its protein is CTSSGTRDTQYF.

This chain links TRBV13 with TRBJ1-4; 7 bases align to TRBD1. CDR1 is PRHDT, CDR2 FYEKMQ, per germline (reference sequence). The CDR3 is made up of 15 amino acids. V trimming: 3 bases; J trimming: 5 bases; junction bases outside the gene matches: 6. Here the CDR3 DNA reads TGTGCCAGCAGCTTCTCCCTGGGACAGAATGAAAAACTGTTTTTT. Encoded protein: CASSFSLGQNEKLFF.

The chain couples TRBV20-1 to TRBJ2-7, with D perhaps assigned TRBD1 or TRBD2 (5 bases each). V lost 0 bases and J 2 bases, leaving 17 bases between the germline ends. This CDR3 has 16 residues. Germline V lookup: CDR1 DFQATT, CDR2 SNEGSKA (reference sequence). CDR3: CSARDLRGFQTYEQYF. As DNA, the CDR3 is TGCAGTGCTAGAGATCTACGGGGCTTTCAGACCTACGAGCAGTACTTC.

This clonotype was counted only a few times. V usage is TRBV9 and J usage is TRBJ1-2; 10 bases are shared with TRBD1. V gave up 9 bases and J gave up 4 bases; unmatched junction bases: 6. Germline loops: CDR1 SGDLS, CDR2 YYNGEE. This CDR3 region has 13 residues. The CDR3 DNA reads TGTGCCACCAGACGGACAGGGGGCTATGGCTACACCTTC. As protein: CATRRTGGYGYTF.

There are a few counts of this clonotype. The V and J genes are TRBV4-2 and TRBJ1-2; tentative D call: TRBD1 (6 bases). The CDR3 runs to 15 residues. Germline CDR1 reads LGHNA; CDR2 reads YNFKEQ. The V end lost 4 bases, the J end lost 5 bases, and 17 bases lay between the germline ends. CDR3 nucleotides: TGTGCCAGCAGCCCATCGGCGGGGGGCCGTTATGGCTACACCTTC. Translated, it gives CASSPSAGGRYGYTF.

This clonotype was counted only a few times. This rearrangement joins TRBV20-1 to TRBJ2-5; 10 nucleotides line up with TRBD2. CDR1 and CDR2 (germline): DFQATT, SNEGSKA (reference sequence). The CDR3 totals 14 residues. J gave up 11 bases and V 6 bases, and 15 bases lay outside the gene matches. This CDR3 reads CSAPPSGRNNEQYF. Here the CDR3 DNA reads TGCAGTGCGCCCCCTAGCGGGAGAAACAATGAGCAGTACTTC.

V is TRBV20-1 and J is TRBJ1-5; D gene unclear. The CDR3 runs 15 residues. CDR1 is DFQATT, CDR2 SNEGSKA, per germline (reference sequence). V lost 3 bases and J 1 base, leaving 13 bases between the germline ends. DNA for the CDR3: TGCAGTGCTAGTCCTCTGAGAGTCAGCAATCAGCCCCAGCATTTT. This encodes CSASPLRVSNQPQHF.

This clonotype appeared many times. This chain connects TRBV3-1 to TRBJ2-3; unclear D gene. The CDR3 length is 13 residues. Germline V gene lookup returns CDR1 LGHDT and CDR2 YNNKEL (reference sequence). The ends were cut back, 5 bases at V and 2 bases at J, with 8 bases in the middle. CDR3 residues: CASSLDTTDTQYF. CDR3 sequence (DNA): TGTGCCAGCAGCTTAGACACCACAGATACGCAGTATTTT.

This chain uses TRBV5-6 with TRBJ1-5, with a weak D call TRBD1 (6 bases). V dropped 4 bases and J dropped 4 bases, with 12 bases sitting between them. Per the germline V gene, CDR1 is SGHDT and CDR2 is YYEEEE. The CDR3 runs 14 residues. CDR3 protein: CASSLGQKNQPQHF. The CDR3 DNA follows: TGTGCCAGCAGCCTTGGACAGAAGAATCAGCCCCAGCATTTT.

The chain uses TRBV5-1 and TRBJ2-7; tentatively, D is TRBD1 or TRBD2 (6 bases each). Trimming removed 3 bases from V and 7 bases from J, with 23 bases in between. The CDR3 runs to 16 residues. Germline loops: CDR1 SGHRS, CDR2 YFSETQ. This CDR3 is CASSSDGGALDNEQYF. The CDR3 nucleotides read TGCGCCAGCAGCTCCGACGGGGGCGCCCTCGACAATGAGCAGTACTTC.

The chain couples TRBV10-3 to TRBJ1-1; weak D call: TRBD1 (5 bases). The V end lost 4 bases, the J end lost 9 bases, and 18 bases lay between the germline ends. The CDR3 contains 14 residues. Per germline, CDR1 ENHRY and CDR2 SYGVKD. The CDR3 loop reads CAISAGYVGSQAFF. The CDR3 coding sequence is TGTGCCATCAGTGCAGGGTATGTGGGCTCACAAGCTTTCTTT.

CDR3 region: CASSLETLNEQFF. CDR3 sequence (DNA): TGCGCCAGCAGCTTGGAGACCCTCAATGAGCAGTTCTTC. The rearrangement uses TRBV5-1 and TRBJ2-1; D not certain. The CDR3 contains 13 residues. V was pared by 0 bases and J by 6 bases, with 7 bases between. Germline-derived CDR1 and CDR2 are SGHRS and YFSETQ.

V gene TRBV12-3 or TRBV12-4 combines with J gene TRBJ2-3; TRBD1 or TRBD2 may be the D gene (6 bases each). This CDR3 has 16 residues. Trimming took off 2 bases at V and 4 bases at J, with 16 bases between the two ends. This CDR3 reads CASSLRRGSGSDTQYF. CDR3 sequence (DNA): TGTGCCAGCAGTTTAAGGAGGGGGAGTGGCTCAGATACGCAGTATTTT.

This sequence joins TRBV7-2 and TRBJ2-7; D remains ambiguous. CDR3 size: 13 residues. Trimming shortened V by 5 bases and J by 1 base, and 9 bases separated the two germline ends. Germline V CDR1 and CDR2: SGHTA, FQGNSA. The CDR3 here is CASSVEFSYEQYF. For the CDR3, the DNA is TGTGCCAGCAGCGTTGAGTTTTCCTACGAGCAGTACTTC.

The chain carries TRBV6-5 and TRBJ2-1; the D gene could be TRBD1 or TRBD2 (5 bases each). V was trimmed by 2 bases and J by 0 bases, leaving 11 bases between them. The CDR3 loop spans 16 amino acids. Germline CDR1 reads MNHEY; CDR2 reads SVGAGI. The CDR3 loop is CASSYAWGSSYNEQFF. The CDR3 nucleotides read TGTGCCAGCAGTTACGCGTGGGGGAGCTCCTACAATGAGCAGTTCTTC.

The CDR3 region is CASSDARSNEKLFF. DNA of the CDR3: TGTGCCAGCTCTGATGCGCGATCGAATGAAAAACTGTTTTTT. The J gene is TRBJ1-4, the V gene TRBV18; D unresolved. Trimming pared 6 bases from V and 5 bases from J, leaving 13 bases between. The CDR3 is 14 amino acids. From germline, CDR1 is KGHSH and CDR2 LQKENI.

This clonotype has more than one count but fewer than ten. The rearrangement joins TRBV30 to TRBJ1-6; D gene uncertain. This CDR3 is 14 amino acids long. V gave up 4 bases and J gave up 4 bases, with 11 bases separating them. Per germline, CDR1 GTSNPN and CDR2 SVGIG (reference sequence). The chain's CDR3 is CAWTRDTYNSPLHF. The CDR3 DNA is TGTGCCTGGACGAGAGACACATATAATTCACCCCTCCACTTT.

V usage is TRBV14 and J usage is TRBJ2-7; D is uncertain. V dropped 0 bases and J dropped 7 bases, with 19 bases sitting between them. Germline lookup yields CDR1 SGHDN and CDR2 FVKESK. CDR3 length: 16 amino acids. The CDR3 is CASSQDPIRFSDEQYF. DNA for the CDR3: TGTGCCAGCAGCCAAGATCCCATAAGGTTCTCCGATGAGCAGTACTTC.